Shown below are 27 T cell receptor beta chains from a single sample sequenced in a study of blood T cell repertoires in COVID-19 (dated by TCRdb to 2020 to 2022). The receptor library was made with the immunoSEQ multiplex PCR assay. TCRdb limited this immuneACCESS table to in-frame rearrangements with V and J called. A share of clones is missing; checked studies link under half to unresolved V genes, and the rest is unexplained. The sample has roughly 300,000 clones on record, roughly 90% of them singletons. The leading ten clones occupy about 2% of the sample. Sequencing was performed on peripheral blood. These TCRs come from a woman under 40 with COVID-19, enrolled during active disease.

The chain has TRBV7-9 and TRBJ2-5, with D possibly TRBD2 on 5 matching bases. Between the trimmed V and J ends, which lost 0 bases and 3 bases, there was a span of 11 bases. The germline gives CDR1 SEHNR, CDR2 FQNEAQ (reference sequence). The CDR3 runs to 15 residues. CDR3 residues: CASSLASGVEETQYF. In DNA, the CDR3 is TGTGCCAGCAGCTTAGCTTCCGGGGTCGAAGAGACCCAGTACTTC.

The chain combines TRBV4-1 with TRBJ1-5; 7 nucleotides match TRBD1. CDR3 size: 15 residues. Germline V CDR1 and CDR2: MGHRA, YSYEKL. The trim removed 3 bases at V and 7 bases at J, leaving 9 bases unmatched. The CDR3 region is CASSQPGTVSQPQHF. CDR3 DNA: TGCGCCAGCAGCCAGCCTGGGACAGTTTCCCAGCCCCAGCATTTT.

The CDR3 region is CASRTTGLAKNIQYF. CDR3 DNA sequence: TGTGCCAGCAGGACGACAGGGCTAGCCAAAAACATTCAGTACTTC. The chain links TRBV2 to TRBJ2-4, with 7 bases identical to TRBD1. This CDR3 region has 15 residues. Germline CDR1 and CDR2: SNHLY and FYNNEI. Unmatched junction bases numbered 5, after V lost 6 bases and J lost 0 bases. Drawing the rest from reference TRBV2 and TRBJ2-4, the complete variable domain is EPEVTQTPSHQVTQMGQEVILRCVPISNHLYFYWYRQILGQKVEFLVSFYNNEISEKSEIFDDQFSVERPDGSNFTLKIRSTKLEDSAMYFCASRTTGLAKNIQYFGAGTRLSVL.

The chain employs TRBV18 and TRBJ2-5; unclear D gene. Germline loops: CDR1 KGHSH, CDR2 LQKENI. Trimming left V 6 bases short and J 1 base short, with 3 bases between. The CDR3 spans 11 residues. Here the CDR3 reads CASSRQETQYF. The CDR3 DNA follows: TGTGCCAGCTCCCGCCAAGAGACCCAGTACTTC.

V gene TRBV24-1 combines with J gene TRBJ1-5; D is ambiguous. The CDR3 has 13 amino acids. In germline, CDR1 is KGHDR, CDR2 SFDVKD. The germline V and J ends were trimmed by 0 bases and 6 bases, with 5 bases remaining between them. The CDR3 DNA sequence: TGTGCCACCAGTGATTTGACAAGTCAGCCCCAGCATTTT. This sequence encodes CATSDLTSQPQHF.

The chain uses TRBV9 and TRBJ1-6; D is unresolved. V was clipped by 2 bases and J by 5 bases, with 11 bases between them. The CDR3 length is 15 residues. Germline values: CDR1 SGDLS, CDR2 YYNGEE. The CDR3 here is CASSVEESDNSPLHF. CDR3 nucleotide sequence: TGTGCCAGCAGCGTGGAGGAGAGCGATAATTCACCCCTCCACTTT.

This sequence joins TRBV7-9 and TRBJ1-1; weak D call: TRBD1 (6 bases). CDR3 length equals 18 residues. Looked up from germline, CDR1 is SEHNR and CDR2 is FQNEAQ (reference sequence). The V and J ends lost 2 bases and 6 bases respectively, with 25 bases between them. In nucleotides, the CDR3 is TGTGCCAGCAGCTTAAGTCTCGCCAGGGGTGGGGAACGGGCTGAAGCTTTCTTT. It translates to CASSLSLARGGERAEAFF.

The gene calls are TRBV28 and TRBJ2-7; 7 nucleotides agree with TRBD1. Germline CDR1 is MDHEN and CDR2 is SYDVKM. CDR3 size: 15 residues. V dropped 8 bases and J dropped 2; count of bases not matched to a gene: 12. In DNA form, the CDR3 reads TGTGCCAGCGGACAATCGGGACAGCCGACCTACGAGCAGTACTTC. Protein sequence: CASGQSGQPTYEQYF.

The chain joins TRBV15 to TRBJ1-2; 8 nucleotides line up with TRBD1. The CDR3 spans 16 residues. V lost 1 base, J lost 3 bases, and 7 bases stayed unmatched. The germline V gene encodes CDR1 LNHNV and CDR2 YYDKDF (reference sequence). The DNA for the CDR3 is TGTGCCACCAGCAGAGGGACAGGGATCCCTGACTATGGCTACACCTTC. This sequence encodes CATSRGTGIPDYGYTF. The full variable domain, with the rest looked up from reference TRBV15 and TRBJ1-2, is DAMVIQNPRYQVTQFGKPVTLSCSQTLNHNVMYWYQQKSSQAPKLLFHYYDKDFNNEADTPDNFQSRRPNTSFCFLDIRSPGLGDTAMYLCATSRGTGIPDYGYTFGSGTRLTVV.

V is TRBV18 and J is TRBJ1-4; possibly TRBD1 for D (5 bases). Germline-derived CDR1 and CDR2 are KGHSH and LQKENI. This CDR3 has 16 amino acids. V lost 5 bases to trimming and J lost 0 bases, with 13 bases between them. The CDR3 sequence is CASSEDMPATNEKLFF. The CDR3 nucleotides are TGTGCCAGCTCAGAGGACATGCCCGCAACTAATGAAAAACTGTTTTTT.

In its sample, this clone was seen once. The chain links TRBV4-1 to TRBJ2-1; 9 nucleotides match TRBD2. Germline V CDR1 and CDR2: MGHRA, YSYEKL. The V gene end was trimmed by 0 bases and the J gene end by 7 bases; junction bases not matched to a gene: 10. The CDR3 consists of 17 residues. CDR3 bases: TGCGCCAGCAGCCAAGACGGACTAGCGCCAGCGGGAAATGAGCAGTTCTTC. This gives the protein CASSQDGLAPAGNEQFF.

The rearrangement uses TRBV2 and TRBJ2-7; D ambiguous. The CDR3 runs to 11 residues. Trimming took off 2 bases at V and 5 bases at J, with 4 bases between the two ends. CDR1 SNHLY and CDR2 FYNNEI come from the germline V gene. The CDR3 nucleotides read TGTGCCAGCAGTGAACTCCACGAGCAGTACTTC. Amino acids: CASSELHEQYF.

In nucleotides, the CDR3 is TGTGCCAGTAGGGCCGGGGGTGGTAATCAGCCCCAGCATTTT. Its translation is CASRAGGGNQPQHF. V is TRBV19 and J is TRBJ1-5, with a tentative D call TRBD1 (5 bases). Germline loops: CDR1 LNHDA, CDR2 SQIVND (reference sequence). Trimming removed 6 bases at V and 4 bases at J, with 13 bases between. CDR3 length: 14 amino acids. Filled out from reference TRBV19 and TRBJ1-5, the complete variable domain reads DGGITQSPKYLFRKEGQNVTLSCEQNLNHDAMYWYRQDPGQGLRLIYYSQIVNDFQKGDIAEGYSVSREKKESFPLTVTSAQKNPTAFYLCASRAGGGNQPQHFGDGTRLSIL.

The chain joins TRBV5-1 to TRBJ1-1, with D perhaps matching TRBD1 (5 bases). V was cut by 4 bases and J by 0 bases, with 10 bases left in between. Germline assignment: CDR1 SGHRS and CDR2 YFSETQ. This CDR3 has 14 amino acids. As DNA, the CDR3 is TGCGCCAGCAGCGACAGCTCCATGAACACTGAAGCTTTCTTT. Translation: CASSDSSMNTEAFF.

The chain links TRBV5-1 to TRBJ2-2; TRBD2 matches at 14 bases. This CDR3 has 17 residues. V lost 5 bases and J lost 6; bases outside the gene matches: 9. Germline CDR1 SGHRS, CDR2 YFSETQ. Here the CDR3 reads CASRAGTSGSMPGELFF. CDR3 in DNA: TGCGCCAGCAGGGCCGGGACTAGCGGGAGTATGCCCGGGGAGCTGTTTTTT.

The chain is built from TRBV18 and TRBJ2-1; D might be TRBD1 (5 bases). The CDR3 runs 14 residues. Trimming took off 3 bases at V and 6 bases at J, with 12 bases between the two ends. In germline, CDR1 is KGHSH, CDR2 LQKENI. The CDR3 sequence is CASSPLGVGNEQFF. In DNA form, the CDR3 reads TGTGCCAGCTCACCGTTAGGGGTGGGCAATGAGCAGTTCTTC.

The chain carries TRBV9 and TRBJ2-7, with 10 bases matching TRBD1. This CDR3 is 16 amino acids long. Germline V CDR1 and CDR2: SGDLS, YYNGEE. With 0 bases clipped from V and 7 bases from J, the junction kept 10 bases outside the gene matches. CDR3 sequence: CASSVASRTGGSEQYF. Written as DNA, the CDR3 is TGTGCCAGCAGCGTAGCTTCAAGGACAGGGGGGTCGGAGCAGTACTTC.

V and J are TRBV3-1 (or the pseudogene TRBV3-2) and TRBJ1-1; D gene ambiguous. This CDR3 region has 12 residues. Trimming cost V 5 bases and J 2 bases, with 6 bases left between them. Germline-derived CDR1 and CDR2 are LGHDT and YNNKEL (reference sequence). The CDR3 bases are TGTGCCAGCAGCGTCCATAACACTGAAGCTTTCTTT. It is translated as CASSVHNTEAFF.

J is TRBJ2-3 and V is TRBV10-1; weak D call: TRBD1 (6 bases). This CDR3 is 18 amino acids long. Germline CDR1 and CDR2: WNHNN and SYGVQD (reference sequence). The germline V and J ends were trimmed by 3 bases and 1 base, with 20 bases remaining between them. CDR3 nucleotides: TGCGCCAGCAGTGAAGTGCAGGGGCGTGGGCGGCGCACAGATACGCAGTATTTT. This encodes CASSEVQGRGRRTDTQYF.

On this clone: Other DNA sequences within the sample encode an identical CDR3. The chain recombines TRBV3-1 (or the pseudogene TRBV3-2) with TRBJ1-5, with D tentatively TRBD1 (6 bases). The CDR3 contains 13 residues. V gave up 4 bases and J gave up 4 bases, with 8 bases separating them. Per germline, CDR1 LGHDT and CDR2 YNNKEL (reference sequence). CDR3 in amino acids: CASSPDRNQPQHF. CDR3 DNA: TGTGCCAGCAGCCCGGACAGAAATCAGCCCCAGCATTTT.

The chain carries TRBV11-2 and TRBJ1-1; no definite D call. There are 15 residues in the CDR3. V was pared by 4 bases and J by 3 bases, with 15 bases between. CDR1 is SGHAT, CDR2 FQNNGV, per germline. The CDR3 here is CASSSSLSGYTEAFF. DNA for the CDR3: TGTGCCAGCAGCTCCTCCTTGTCGGGGTACACTGAAGCTTTCTTT.

The chain carries TRBV5-1 and TRBJ1-3; D is possibly TRBD1 (6 bases). This CDR3 is 18 amino acids long. CDR1 is SGHRS, CDR2 YFSETQ, per germline. V shed 4 bases and J shed 0 bases, with 20 bases lying between them. CDR3 coding DNA: TGCGCCAGCAGCCTTAATTTGGGGGCCGCCTCCTCTGGAAACACCATATATTTT. This codes for CASSLNLGAASSGNTIYF.

This rearrangement joins TRBV28 to TRBJ1-2, with D possibly being TRBD1 (5 bases). V lost 5 bases and J 2 bases, leaving 6 bases between the germline ends. This CDR3 comprises 12 residues. Germline V gene data show CDR1 as MDHEN and CDR2 as SYDVKM. CDR3 region: CASSRGNYGYTF. The CDR3 DNA is TGTGCCAGCAGTAGGGGCAACTATGGCTACACCTTC.

The V gene is TRBV7-2, the J gene TRBJ2-7; D perhaps matches TRBD1 (5 bases). There are 15 residues in the CDR3. The V end lost 3 bases, the J end lost 1 base, and 13 bases lay between the germline ends. Per the germline V gene, CDR1 is SGHTA and CDR2 is FQGNSA. The chain's CDR3 is CASSFVQGPSYEQYF. CDR3 DNA sequence: TGTGCCAGCAGCTTTGTGCAGGGCCCATCCTACGAGCAGTACTTC.

The chain recombines TRBV30 with TRBJ1-4; 7 bases agree with TRBD1. From germline, CDR1 is GTSNPN and CDR2 SVGIG (reference sequence). The CDR3 is 14 residues long. Trimming cost V 5 bases and J 1 base; bases outside gene matches: 4. CDR3: CAWGRQGTNEKLFF. For the CDR3, the DNA is TGTGCCTGGGGACGACAGGGAACTAATGAAAAACTGTTTTTT.

This clone was seen only once. J is TRBJ1-1 and V is TRBV7-2, with 8 positions matching TRBD1. This CDR3 has 14 residues. Germline V gene data show CDR1 as SGHTA and CDR2 as FQGNSA. V was pared by 1 base and J by 5 bases, with 3 bases of the junction left unmatched. In DNA, the CDR3 is TGTGCCAGCAGCTTAGACAGGGGGTGGACTGAAGCTTTCTTT. Protein sequence: CASSLDRGWTEAFF. Full variable domain (missing parts from reference TRBV7-2 and TRBJ1-1): GAGVSQSPSNKVTEKGKDVELRCDPISGHTALYWYRQSLGQGLEFLIYFQGNSAPDKSGLPSDRFSAERTGGSVSTLTIQRTQQEDSAVYLCASSLDRGWTEAFFGQGTRLTVV.

V gene TRBV9 combines with J gene TRBJ2-3; 10 bases line up with TRBD1. CDR3 length equals 18 residues. The germline CDR1 and CDR2 sequences are SGDLS and YYNGEE. With V trimmed by 3 bases and J by 5 bases, 15 bases remained unmatched. The CDR3 DNA reads as TGTGCCAGCAGCGCCCTCACCGGGACAGGGGTTCAAGGAGATACGCAGTATTTT. Translated, it gives CASSALTGTGVQGDTQYF. The full variable domain, its missing parts supplied by reference TRBV9 and TRBJ2-3, is DSGVTQTPKHLITATGQRVTLRCSPRSGDLSVYWYQQSLDQGLQFLIQYYNGEERAKGNILERFSAQQFPDLHSELNLSSLELGDSALYFCASSALTGTGVQGDTQYFGPGTRLTVL.